The subject of this entry is one T cell receptor (beta chain). What it binds is not known. This sample is part of a study of T cell responses to AZD1222 COVID-19 vaccine. Findings and limits, study-wide: A mostly white British donor set with more females was recruited, and clonal diversity was possibly underestimated. Dominant CD4 TCR responses targeted spike regions 160-218 and 743-854.

Germline V gene lookup returns CDR1 KGHDR and CDR2 SFDVKD. Trimming pared 10 bases from V and 5 bases from J, leaving 13 bases between. This CDR3 is built from 13 residues. TCRdb's table, derived via immunoSEQ multiplex PCR, lists solely in-frame clones and lacks some. The table shows fewer than 120,000 clones, with 85% to 95% occurring only once. The sequence was collected from an adult in good health. This chain connects TRBV24-1 to TRBJ2-2; D might be TRBD1 (6 bases). The sequencing used peripheral blood, collected on day 0 of AZD1222 vaccination. CDR3 region: CATRGQGTGELFF. In DNA form, the CDR3 reads TGTGCCACTCGAGGTCAGGGGACCGGGGAGCTGTTTTTT.